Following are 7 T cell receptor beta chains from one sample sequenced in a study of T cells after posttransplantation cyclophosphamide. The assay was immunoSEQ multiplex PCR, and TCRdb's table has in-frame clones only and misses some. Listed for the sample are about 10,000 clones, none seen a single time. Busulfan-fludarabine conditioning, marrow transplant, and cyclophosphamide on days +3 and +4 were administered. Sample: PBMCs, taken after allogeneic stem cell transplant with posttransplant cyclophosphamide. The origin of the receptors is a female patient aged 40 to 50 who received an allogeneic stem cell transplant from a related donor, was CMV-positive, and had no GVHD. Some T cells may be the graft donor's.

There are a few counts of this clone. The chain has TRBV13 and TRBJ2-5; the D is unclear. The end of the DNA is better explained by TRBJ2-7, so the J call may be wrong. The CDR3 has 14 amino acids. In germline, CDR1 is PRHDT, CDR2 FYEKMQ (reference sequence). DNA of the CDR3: TGTGCCAGCAGCTTAGAACGGTTCTCCTACGAGCAGTACTTC. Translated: CASSLERFSYEQYF.

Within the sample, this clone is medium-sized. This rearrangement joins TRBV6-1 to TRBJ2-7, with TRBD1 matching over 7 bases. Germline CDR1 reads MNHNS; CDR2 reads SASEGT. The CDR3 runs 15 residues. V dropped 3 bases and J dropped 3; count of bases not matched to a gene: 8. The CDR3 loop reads CASSDIVGGRYEQYF. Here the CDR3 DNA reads TGTGCCAGCAGTGACATAGTAGGGGGCCGCTACGAGCAGTACTTC.

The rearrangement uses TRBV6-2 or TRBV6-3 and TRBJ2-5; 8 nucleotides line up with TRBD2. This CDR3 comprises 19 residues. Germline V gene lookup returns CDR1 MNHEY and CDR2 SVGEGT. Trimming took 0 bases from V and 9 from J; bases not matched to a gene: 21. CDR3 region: CASSYSAFHGGGPGGAQYF. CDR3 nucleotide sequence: TGTGCCAGCAGTTACTCAGCGTTTCATGGCGGGGGCCCGGGGGGGGCCCAGTACTTC.

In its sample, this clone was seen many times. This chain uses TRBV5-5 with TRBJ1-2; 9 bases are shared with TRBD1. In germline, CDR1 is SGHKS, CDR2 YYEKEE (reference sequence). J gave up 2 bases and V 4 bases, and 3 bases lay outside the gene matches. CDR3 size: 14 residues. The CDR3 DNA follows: TGTGCCAGCAGCCGGACAGGGGCCAACTATGGCTACACCTTC. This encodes CASSRTGANYGYTF.

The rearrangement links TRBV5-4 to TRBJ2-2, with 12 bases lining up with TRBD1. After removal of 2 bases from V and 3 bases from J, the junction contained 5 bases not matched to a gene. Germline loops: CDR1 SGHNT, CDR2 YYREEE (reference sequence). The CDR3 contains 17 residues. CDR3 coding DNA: TGTGCCAGCAGCTTCACCGGGACAGGGGGCTACACCGGGGAGCTGTTTTTT. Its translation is CASSFTGTGGYTGELFF.

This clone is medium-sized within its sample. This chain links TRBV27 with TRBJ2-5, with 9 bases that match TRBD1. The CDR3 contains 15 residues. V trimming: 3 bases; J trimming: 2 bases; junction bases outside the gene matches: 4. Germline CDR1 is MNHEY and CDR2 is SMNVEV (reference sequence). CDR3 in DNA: TGTGCCAGCAGTTTGACAGGGGGGGCACAAGAGACCCAGTACTTC. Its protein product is CASSLTGGAQETQYF.

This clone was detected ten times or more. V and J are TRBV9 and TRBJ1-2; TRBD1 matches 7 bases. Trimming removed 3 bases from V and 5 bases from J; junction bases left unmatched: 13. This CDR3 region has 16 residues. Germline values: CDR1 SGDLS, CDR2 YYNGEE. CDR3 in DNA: TGTGCCAGCAGCGACCTGGTGGCAGGGGGGCCTTATGGCTACACCTTC. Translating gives CASSDLVAGGPYGYTF.